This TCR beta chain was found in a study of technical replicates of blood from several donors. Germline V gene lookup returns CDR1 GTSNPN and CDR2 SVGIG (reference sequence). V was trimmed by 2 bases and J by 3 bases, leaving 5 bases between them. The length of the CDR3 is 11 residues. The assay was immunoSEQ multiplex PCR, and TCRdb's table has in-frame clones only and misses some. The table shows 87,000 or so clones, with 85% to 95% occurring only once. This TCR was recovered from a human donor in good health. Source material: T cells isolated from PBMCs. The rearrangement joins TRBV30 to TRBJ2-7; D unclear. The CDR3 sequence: CAWSINYEQYF. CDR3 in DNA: TGTGCCTGGAGTATAAACTACGAGCAGTACTTC.